The clone carrying this TCR beta chain has more than one count but fewer than ten. Its antigen is still unknown. Of the isolated RNA, all was reverse transcribed, and so the sequenced material was expressed TCRB transcripts. Profiling relied on immunoSEQ multiplex PCR, and the TCRdb table lists in-frame clones only, not all of them. The sample has a few hundred thousand clones, 11% seen once; the top ten hold 1% to 1.5%. These data come from a study of beta chain features in type 1 diabetes. Study-wide context: Patients and healthy donors were similar in age, gender and cell yields. Regarding the study as a whole: A potential PCR bias toward shorter templates would be equal in patient and control samples. Here, the possible influence of HLA type (on TCRB rearrangement) remained unresolved.

Stem cell-like memory, regulatory, central memory and naive CD4+ cells were sorted via CD45RO/CCR7/CD25/CD127/CD95/CD27. The sequence was obtained from a man in his late teens or twenties in good health. The material sequenced was central memory CD4+ T cells from blood.

The CDR3 DNA reads TGTGCCAGCAGTCCGGACAGGGATGCCTACAATGAGCAGTTCTTC. Translation gives CASSPDRDAYNEQFF. V and J are TRBV27 and TRBJ2-1; 8 nucleotides line up with TRBD1. CDR1 is MNHEY and CDR2 is SMNVEV in the germline V gene (reference sequence). The J segment lost 2 bases and the V segment lost 5 bases, leaving 5 bases of the junction unmatched. The CDR3 consists of 15 residues.